The T cell receptor (beta chain) described here comes from a study of T cell repertoires in cytomegalovirus infection. Looking at the study overall: Signatures in public TCR beta sequences pointed to both CMV infection and matching HLA type.

This clonotype appeared a few times. Antigen: not known. TCRdb recomputed calls from the reads with MiXCR, one row per CDR3 protein. The table lists about 920,000 distinct CDR3 sequences, roughly 30% of them singletons. This CDR3 is built from 19 residues. The trim removed 6 bases at V and 0 bases at J, leaving 17 bases unmatched. Germline CDR1 reads ENHRY; CDR2 reads SYGVKD. The sequencing here drew on cultured CD8+ T cells from PBMCs, taken from culture after CMV antigen stimulation. J is TRBJ2-3 and V is TRBV10-3; 8 bases are a match to TRBD2. The TCR sequence derives from a human donor in good health (CMV status not recorded). Some clones in this sample may be carry-over from other donors' samples. The CDR3 region has the DNA TGTGCCATCAGCCCAATCTTAGCGGGGAAACCCTCCAGCACAGATACGCAGTATTTT. Protein: CAISPILAGKPSSTDTQYF.